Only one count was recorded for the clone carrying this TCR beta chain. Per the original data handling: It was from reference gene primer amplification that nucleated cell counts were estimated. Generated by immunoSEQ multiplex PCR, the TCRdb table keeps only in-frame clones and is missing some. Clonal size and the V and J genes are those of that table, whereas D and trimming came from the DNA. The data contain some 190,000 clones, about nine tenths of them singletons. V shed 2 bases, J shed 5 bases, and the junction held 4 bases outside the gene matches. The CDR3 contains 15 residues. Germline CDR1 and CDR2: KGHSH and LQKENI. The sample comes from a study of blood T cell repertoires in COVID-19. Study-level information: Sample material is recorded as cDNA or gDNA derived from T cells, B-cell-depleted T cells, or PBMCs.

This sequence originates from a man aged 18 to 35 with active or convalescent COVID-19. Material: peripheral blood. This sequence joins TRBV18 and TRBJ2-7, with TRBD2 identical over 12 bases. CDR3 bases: TGTGCCAGCTCACCAGGACTAGCGGGATTAGACGAGCAGTACTTC. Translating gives CASSPGLAGLDEQYF.